Listed below are T cell receptor beta chains from one sample, sequenced in a study of technical replicates of blood from several donors. Only in-frame clones appear in the TCRdb table, and some are missing; sequencing was by immunoSEQ multiplex PCR. This table holds about 82,000 clones, roughly 90% found once. Sequencing input: T cells isolated from PBMCs. The receptor source for this set is a human donor in good health. CDR3s include the opening cysteine and the closing phenylalanine or tryptophan. The order of the fields is V gene, J gene, clone size, D gene, CDR3 DNA, CDR3 protein. The D gene is left open where the match is weak. A row's size may be missing; if present it is once, few, many or a size class.

V: TRBV29-1
J: TRBJ2-4
size: NA
D: NA
DNA: TGCAGCGTTGTGATCGCTGACAGTCCTGGACGCCAGTACTTC
CDR3: CSVVIADSPGRQYF

V: TRBV27
J: TRBJ2-1
size: NA
D: TRBD2
DNA: TGTGCCAGCAGTTTAATCACGGAAATAGCGGGACGTGGTGAGCAGTTCTTC
CDR3: CASSLITEIAGRGEQFF

V: TRBV5-6
J: TRBJ2-7
size: once
D: NA
DNA: TGTGCCAGCAGCTTGTTGGCAGGGCGGCGCGAGCAGTACTTC
CDR3: CASSLLAGRREQYF

V: TRBV4-1
J: TRBJ2-7
size: NA
D: TRBD1
DNA: TGCGCCAGCAGCCACTCAGAGGGATTGGGACAGGGATTACGGGGTCTATACGAGCAGTACTTC
CDR3: CASSHSEGLGQGLRGLYEQYF

V: TRBV7-2
J: TRBJ1-1
size: once
D: NA
DNA: TGTGCCAGCAGCTTAAGCCGCCTCGACACTGAAGCTTTCTTT
CDR3: CASSLSRLDTEAFF

V: TRBV9
J: TRBJ1-1
size: NA
D: NA
DNA: TGTGCCAGCAGCGTAGTAGGGGCGAACACTGAAGCTTTCTTT
CDR3: CASSVVGANTEAFF

V: TRBV4-2
J: TRBJ2-7
size: once
D: TRBD2
DNA: TGTGCCAGCAGCCAAGACGGTACTAGCGGGGGACCTCGTTTCGAGCAGTACTTC
CDR3: CASSQDGTSGGPRFEQYF

V: TRBV6-4
J: TRBJ2-3
size: NA
D: TRBD2
DNA: TGTGCCAGCAGGATGGAACCTCTAGCGGGCCTAAGCACAGATACGCAGTATTTT
CDR3: CASRMEPLAGLSTDTQYF

V: TRBV27
J: TRBJ1-5
size: NA
D: NA
DNA: TGTGCCAGCAGGGGGGGAAATAGCAATCAGCCCCAGCATTTT
CDR3: CASRGGNSNQPQHF

V: TRBV5-1
J: TRBJ2-2
size: NA
D: NA
DNA: TGCGCCAGCAGCCCCCAAGAGCACACCGGGGAGCTGTTTTTT
CDR3: CASSPQEHTGELFF

V: TRBV15
J: TRBJ2-1
size: NA
D: TRBD2
DNA: TGTGCCACCAGCACACTAGCGGGACCGTCCTACAATGAGCAGTTCTTC
CDR3: CATSTLAGPSYNEQFF

V: TRBV7-3
J: TRBJ2-3
size: NA
D: NA
DNA: TGTGCCAGCAGCCAGAGCGGTCCCCGGGGAGATACGCAGTATTTT
CDR3: CASSQSGPRGDTQYF

V: TRBV15
J: TRBJ1-4
size: NA
D: NA
DNA: TGTGCCACCAGCAGGGCGGGACTCGATGGAACTAATGAAAAACTGTTTTTT
CDR3: CATSRAGLDGTNEKLFF

V: TRBV6-5
J: TRBJ2-5
size: once
D: TRBD2
DNA: TGTGCCAGCAGAACCGGACTAGCCCAAGAGACCCAGTACTTC
CDR3: CASRTGLAQETQYF

V: TRBV5-4
J: TRBJ1-2
size: NA
D: NA
DNA: TGTGCCAGCAGCTTAGATTTCGACACCTATGGCTACACCTTC
CDR3: CASSLDFDTYGYTF

V: TRBV5-4
J: TRBJ1-2
size: once
D: TRBD1
DNA: TGTGCCAGCAGCCTGGGGACAGGGGATGGCTACACCTTC
CDR3: CASSLGTGDGYTF

V: TRBV13
J: TRBJ2-7
size: once
D: TRBD1
DNA: TGTGCCAGCAGCTTTTTCTTAACCGGGACAGGTCACTACGAGCAGTACTTC
CDR3: CASSFFLTGTGHYEQYF

V: TRBV7-2
J: TRBJ2-7
size: NA
D: NA
DNA: TGTGCCAGCAGCTTCGACAGAAATTACGAGCAGTACTTC
CDR3: CASSFDRNYEQYF

V: TRBV25-1
J: TRBJ1-2
size: NA
D: TRBD1
DNA: TGTGCCAGCAGTGGGGGGACAGGGGGCCTAACAGTCACCTTC
CDR3: CASSGGTGGLTVTF

V: TRBV5-1
J: TRBJ2-1
size: NA
D: NA
DNA: TGCGCCAGCAGCTCCGTAGCGGAGTACAATGAGCAGTTCTTC
CDR3: CASSSVAEYNEQFF

V: TRBV5-1
J: TRBJ2-7
size: NA
D: TRBD1
DNA: TGCGCCAGCAGCTTGTTCGGACAGGGAGCCTACGAGCAGTACTTC
CDR3: CASSLFGQGAYEQYF

V: TRBV5-1
J: TRBJ2-1
size: NA
D: TRBD1
DNA: TGCGCCAGCAGCTCGACAGGGCCGAGTGAGCAGTTCTTC
CDR3: CASSSTGPSEQFF

V: TRBV6-5
J: TRBJ1-1
size: NA
D: NA
DNA: TGTGCCAGCAGTCCCGAAGGGAGGATGACTGAAGCTTTCTTT
CDR3: CASSPEGRMTEAFF

V: TRBV20-1
J: TRBJ2-1
size: NA
D: NA
DNA: TGCAGTGCTGTCCTAGCGTATGAGCAGTTCTTC
CDR3: CSAVLAYEQFF